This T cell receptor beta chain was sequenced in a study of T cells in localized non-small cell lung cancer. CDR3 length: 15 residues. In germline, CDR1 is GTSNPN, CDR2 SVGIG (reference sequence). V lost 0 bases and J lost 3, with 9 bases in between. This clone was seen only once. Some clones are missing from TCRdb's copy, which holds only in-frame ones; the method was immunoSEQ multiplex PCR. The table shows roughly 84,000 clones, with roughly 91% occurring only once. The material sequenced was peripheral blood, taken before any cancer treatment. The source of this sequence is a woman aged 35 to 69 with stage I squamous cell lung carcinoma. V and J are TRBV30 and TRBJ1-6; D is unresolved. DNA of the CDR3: TGTGCCTGGAGTGTAATCAACAGCTATAATTCACCCCTCCACTTT. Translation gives CAWSVINSYNSPLHF. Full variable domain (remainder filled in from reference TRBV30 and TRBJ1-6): SQTIHQWPATLVQPVGSPLSLECTVEGTSNPNLYWYRQAAGRGLQLLFYSVGIGQISSEVPQNLSASRPQDRQFILSSKKLLLSDSGFYLCAWSVINSYNSPLHFGNGTRLTVT.